The 17 T cell receptor beta chains reported below all come from one sample, sequenced in a study of cytomegalovirus exposure and HLA in healthy donors. PCR involved 60 Vbeta and 13 Jbeta primers. Data came from immunoSEQ multiplex PCR; TCRdb stores just in-frame clones and leaves some out. The sample holds 35,000 to 50,000 clones; over 55% are singletons and the top ten take 12%. Input material: PBMCs. The receptors come from a man aged 60 to 69 in good health and CMV-seropositive.

This chain links TRBV21-1 with TRBJ2-1; the table's D call of TRBD2 was not tested on the DNA. TRBV21-1 counts as a pseudogene. The CDR3 totals 16 residues. Written as DNA, the CDR3 is TGTGCCAGCAGCCAAGGGCGGGGACGCGGCTACAATGAGCAGTTCTTC. Translating it yields CASSQGRGRGYNEQFF.

The chain combines TRBV7-2 with TRBJ2-7, with D tentatively TRBD2 (5 bases). The CDR3 runs 13 residues. Germline CDR1 reads SGHTA; CDR2 reads FQGNSA. The germline V and J ends were trimmed by 1 base and 5 bases, with 9 bases remaining between them. CDR3 DNA: TGTGCCAGCAGCTTAGTGGTCGGGGACGAGCAGTACTTC. It is translated as CASSLVVGDEQYF.

The genes are TRBV7-9 and TRBJ2-7, with no clear D. Germline V lookup: CDR1 SEHNR, CDR2 FQNEAQ (reference sequence). Trimming shortened V by 5 bases and J by 1 base, and 15 bases separated the two germline ends. The CDR3 covers 15 residues. The CDR3 spells CASSPPKAISYEQYF. The CDR3 region has the DNA TGTGCCAGCAGCCCCCCTAAAGCGATATCCTACGAGCAGTACTTC.

This chain connects TRBV6-6 to TRBJ2-1; 7 positions match TRBD1. Looked up from germline, CDR1 is MNHNY and CDR2 is SVGAGI (reference sequence). The CDR3 has 16 residues. V shed 5 bases and J 4 bases; nucleotides not matched to a gene: 11. CDR3 bases: TGTGCCAGCAGTAAAACGACAGGGTTTAGGTACAATGAGCAGTTCTTC. This gives the protein CASSKTTGFRYNEQFF.

A few counts support this clone. The V gene is TRBV5-6, the J gene TRBJ1-2; TRBD1 is a possible D gene (5 bases). V lost 1 base and J lost 4, with 8 bases in between. The CDR3 has 13 amino acids. Germline CDR1 is SGHDT and CDR2 is YYEEEE. CDR3: CASSLKGLYGYTF. For the CDR3, the DNA is TGTGCCAGCAGCTTGAAGGGACTCTATGGCTACACCTTC.

The chain recombines TRBV7-2 with TRBJ2-7; 9 nucleotides agree with TRBD2. This CDR3 spans 15 amino acids. CDR1 and CDR2 (germline): SGHTA, FQGNSA. J gave up 3 bases and V 3 bases, and 6 bases lay outside the gene matches. Here the CDR3 reads CASSLKREDYYEQYF. In nucleotides, the CDR3 is TGTGCCAGCAGCTTGAAGCGGGAGGACTACTACGAGCAGTACTTC.

This sequence joins TRBV10-3 and TRBJ1-1, with TRBD1 matching over 9 bases. The CDR3 is 15 amino acids. The J segment lost 1 base and the V segment lost 7 bases, leaving 7 bases of the junction unmatched. Germline CDR1 ENHRY, CDR2 SYGVKD. The CDR3 region has the DNA TGTGCCATCAAGAGACAGGGGGTCAGGAACACTGAAGCTTTCTTT. Amino acids: CAIKRQGVRNTEAFF.

The V and J genes are TRBV11-1 and TRBJ2-3, with 11 bases that match TRBD2. The germline V gene has CDR1 SGHAT and CDR2 FQDESV (reference sequence). The CDR3 length is 15 residues. V was pared by 0 bases and J by 4 bases, with 0 bases of the junction left unmatched. CDR3 protein: CASSLAGLAADTQYF. The CDR3 DNA follows: TGTGCCAGCAGCTTAGCGGGACTAGCGGCAGATACGCAGTATTTT. Full variable domain (rest looked up from reference TRBV11-1 and TRBJ2-3): EAEVAQSPRYKITEKSQAVAFWCDPISGHATLYWYRQILGQGPELLVQFQDESVVDDSQLPKDRFSAERLKGVDSTLKIQPAELGDSAMYLCASSLAGLAADTQYFGPGTRLTVL.

The chain is built from TRBV19 and TRBJ2-2; 8 bases are a match to TRBD1. There are 15 residues in the CDR3. CDR1 and CDR2 (germline): LNHDA, SQIVND (reference sequence). Trimming at V came to 5 bases and at J to 5 bases, leaving 7 bases not matched to a gene. The CDR3 sequence is CASSFTGGWTGELFF. Written as DNA, the CDR3 is TGTGCCAGTAGTTTCACAGGGGGGTGGACCGGGGAGCTGTTTTTT.

This chain connects TRBV28 to TRBJ1-1; 10 nucleotides align to TRBD1. From germline, CDR1 is MDHEN and CDR2 SYDVKM. CDR3 size: 16 residues. The trim removed 4 bases at V and 5 bases at J, leaving 10 bases unmatched. CDR3 in amino acids: CASSWTGGATKTEAFF. The CDR3 nucleotides are TGTGCCAGCAGTTGGACAGGGGGAGCTACGAAAACTGAAGCTTTCTTT.

Concerning this clone: The junction and the germline gene differ at one end; a read error may be behind it. The rearrangement uses TRBV7-6 and TRBJ2-1; the match to TRBD2 covers 10 bases. The CDR3 has 12 residues. CDR1 is SGHVS, CDR2 FNYEAQ, per germline. CDR3: CASSESGRAPVF. CDR3 bases: TGTGCCAGCAGCGAGAGCGGGAGGGCCCCGGTCTTC.

The CDR3, as DNA: TGTGCCAGTAGTTCTAGCGGGAGAACGGAGACCCAGTACTTC. Protein: CASSSSGRTETQYF. This rearrangement joins TRBV19 to TRBJ2-5, with 10 nucleotides matching TRBD2. After removal of 5 bases from V and 5 bases from J, the junction contained 5 bases not matched to a gene. This CDR3 has 14 residues. Germline CDR1 and CDR2: LNHDA and SQIVND (reference sequence).

The gene calls are TRBV6-6 and TRBJ2-3, with D unresolved. Germline assignment: CDR1 MNHNY and CDR2 SVGAGI (reference sequence). The V end lost 4 bases, the J end lost 2 bases, and 13 bases lay between the germline ends. CDR3 length: 15 residues. The CDR3 DNA reads as TGTGCCAGCAGTTCCATACAGAAAAACACAGATACGCAGTATTTT. This encodes CASSSIQKNTDTQYF.

This chain links TRBV7-9 with TRBJ2-2, with 8 nucleotides matching TRBD1. The CDR3 extends over 17 amino acids. Trimming removed 0 bases from V and 5 bases from J; junction bases left unmatched: 8. Germline loops: CDR1 SEHNR, CDR2 FQNEAQ (reference sequence). The CDR3 DNA follows: TGTGCCAGCAGCTTAGCAGGACAGGGATCGATGACCGGGGAGCTGTTTTTT. Translating gives CASSLAGQGSMTGELFF.

This clone was found a few times. This chain connects TRBV27 to TRBJ2-1; no clear D gene. CDR3 size: 13 residues. V lost 5 bases, J lost 6 bases, and 11 bases lay in between. The germline V gene encodes CDR1 MNHEY and CDR2 SMNVEV (reference sequence). Here the CDR3 DNA reads TGTGCCAGCAGTCTCCTAGGTTCCAATGAGCAGTTCTTC. Its translation: CASSLLGSNEQFF.

The J gene is TRBJ1-2, the V gene TRBV28, with 12 bases aligning to TRBD1. Germline values: CDR1 MDHEN, CDR2 SYDVKM. V gave up 3 bases and J gave up 8 bases; unmatched junction bases: 7. CDR3 length: 15 amino acids. The CDR3 is CASSFPGTGGEGYTF. CDR3 bases: TGTGCCAGCAGTTTCCCCGGGACAGGGGGCGAGGGCTACACCTTC.

The V and J genes are TRBV7-6 and TRBJ2-3, with D maybe TRBD2 (5 bases). CDR3 length: 18 residues. Germline V gene sequence: CDR1 SGHVS, CDR2 FNYEAQ. The V end lost 0 bases, the J end lost 3 bases, and 19 bases lay between the germline ends. The CDR3 sequence: CASSLAINKRTGTDTQYF. As DNA, the CDR3 is TGTGCCAGCAGCTTAGCAATTAATAAGCGGACTGGGACAGATACGCAGTATTTT.